The rows below give T cell receptor beta chains drawn from one sample of a study of beta chain features in type 1 diabetes. The assay was immunoSEQ multiplex PCR, and TCRdb's table has in-frame clones only and misses some. The sample holds 350,000 to 450,000 clones, around 12% seen once. The sequencing input was naive CD4+ T cells from blood. The origin of the receptors is a young woman with type 1 diabetes. Both conserved end residues are part of each CDR3. A D gene is named only where the DNA matches it firmly. For some rows the clone size is stated as once, few or many, or as a class when expanded; others skip it.

j_gene,d_gene,abundance,v_gene,CDR3nt,CDR3aa
TRBJ2-5,TRBD1,.,TRBV5-1,TGCGCCAGCAGCTCCGACAGGGGAGGGACCCAGTACTTC,CASSSDRGGTQYF
TRBJ2-3,.,few,TRBV15,TGTGCCACCAGCCTGGACTGGGGTAGCACAGATACGCAGTATTTT,CATSLDWGSTDTQYF
TRBJ2-2,TRBD2,.,TRBV19,TGTGCCAGTAGGACTAGCGGGGCGAACACCGGGGAGCTGTTTTTT,CASRTSGANTGELFF
TRBJ2-7,.,few,TRBV27,TGTGCCAGCAGTTCAGGGGACCCCGGACGGAAAACTGATGACTTC,CASSSGDPGRKTDDF
TRBJ2-1,TRBD2,few,TRBV29-1,TGCAGCGCTTCGCTAGCGGGGGATGAGCAGTTCTTC,CSASLAGDEQFF
TRBJ1-6,TRBD1,.,TRBV7-9,TGTGCCAGCAGCTTAGTCCAGGGGGGTTCACCCCTCCACTTT,CASSLVQGGSPLHF
TRBJ1-1,TRBD1,few,TRBV27,TGTGCCAGCAGTTTATTCGGGGACAGGGAAACTGAAGCTTTCTTT,CASSLFGDRETEAFF
TRBJ2-7,.,few,TRBV7-2,TGTGCCAGCAGCCCCATCTCCTACGAGCAGTACTTC,CASSPISYEQYF
TRBJ1-1,.,few,TRBV5-1,TGCGCCAGCAGCTCCCTTTCGGACAAGAACACTGAAGCTTTCTTT,CASSSLSDKNTEAFF
TRBJ1-2,TRBD1,.,TRBV5-1,TGCGCCAGCAGCTGGAGCGGACAGGGCGACTATGGCTACACCTTC,CASSWSGQGDYGYTF
TRBJ2-2,.,.,TRBV4-3,TGCGCCAGCAGCCAAGATCCCCATGGACAACGTCCCCGGGAGCTGTTTTTT,CASSQDPHGQRPRELFF
TRBJ2-3,TRBD2,few,TRBV11-3,TGTGCCAGCAGCCCAGGACTAGCGGGGGGGTTCACAGATACGCAGTATTTT,CASSPGLAGGFTDTQYF
TRBJ2-1,TRBD2,few,TRBV30,TGTGCCTGGAGTCGAGCGGGAGCAAATGAGCAGTTCTTC,CAWSRAGANEQFF
TRBJ1-1,.,few,TRBV18,TGTGCCAGCTCGGCAGGACAGACGAACACTGAAGCTTTCTTT,CASSAGQTNTEAFF
TRBJ1-5,TRBD1,.,TRBV19,TGTGCCAGTAGTGCGGGGACAGCGAATCAGCCCCAGCATTTT,CASSAGTANQPQHF
TRBJ1-5,.,.,TRBV29-1,TGCAGCGTTGGGGCGCAAAATCAGCCCCAGCATTTT,CSVGAQNQPQHF
TRBJ1-2,.,few,TRBV29-1,TGCAGCGTTGCGGGGGGGGATCACTATGGCTACACCTTC,CSVAGGDHYGYTF
TRBJ2-5,TRBD2,.,TRBV6-5,TGTGCCAGCAGTAGGGGACTAGCGCAAGAGACCCAGTACTTC,CASSRGLAQETQYF
TRBJ2-7,.,few,TRBV7-2,TGTGCCAGCAGCTTAGAGCCAGGGCGGGGCTACGAGCAGTACTTC,CASSLEPGRGYEQYF
TRBJ2-7,TRBD2,.,TRBV7-2,TGTGCCAGCAGCTTAGAACGGGGGGGCTACGAGCAGTACTTC,CASSLERGGYEQYF
TRBJ2-7,TRBD1,.,TRBV4-1,TGCGCCAGCAGCCAAGGGCTGGACAGGGGAAGATCTCGCGAGCAGTACTTC,CASSQGLDRGRSREQYF
TRBJ2-4,.,few,TRBV2,TGTGCCAGCAGTGAGAGGGAGTCCGCCAAAAACATTCAGTACTTC,CASSERESAKNIQYF
TRBJ2-5,.,few,TRBV21-1,TGTGCCAGCAGCAAAGAGTCGGGGGAGACCCAGTACTTC,CASSKESGETQYF
TRBJ1-1,.,.,TRBV4-1,TGCGCCAGCAGCCCTTGGACAGAAAACACTGAAGCTTTCTTT,CASSPWTENTEAFF
TRBJ1-5,.,.,TRBV2,TGTGCCAGCAGGTGGACAGATAGCAATCAGCCCCAGCATTTT,CASRWTDSNQPQHF
TRBJ2-3,TRBD2,.,TRBV6-1,TGTGCCAGCACCATCGGGGGGGAACTAGATACGCAGTATTTT,CASTIGGELDTQYF
TRBJ2-1,TRBD2,.,TRBV7-3,TGTGCCAGCAGCTTGACTAGCGGGAGTGCCAATGAGCAGTTCTTC,CASSLTSGSANEQFF
TRBJ2-1,.,.,TRBV9,TGTGCCAGCAGCCCGGGGGGCCCTAATACGTGGAATGAGCAGTTCTTC,CASSPGGPNTWNEQFF
TRBJ2-3,.,.,TRBV7-3,TGTGCCAGCAGCTTAACTAGCGATAGCACAGATACGCAGTATTTT,CASSLTSDSTDTQYF
TRBJ1-2,.,.,TRBV28,TGTGCCAGCAGCCGAGGTGACTATGGCTACACCTTC,CASSRGDYGYTF